What follows are 16 T cell receptor beta chains derived from one specimen sequenced in a study of blood T cell repertoires in COVID-19. The repertoire was sequenced with immunoSEQ multiplex PCR; TCRdb's copy has only in-frame clones and lacks some. Of around 150,000 clones in the sample, 65% to 90% were seen once. Material: peripheral blood. The receptors come from a man between 65 and 80 years old with acute or convalescent COVID-19.

The J gene is TRBJ2-7, the V gene TRBV7-8; D not certain. V gave up 1 base and J gave up 3 bases, with 10 bases separating them. This CDR3 spans 14 amino acids. CDR1 and CDR2 (germline): SGHVS, FQNEAQ. The CDR3 loop reads CASSLGMRRYEQYF. CDR3 bases: TGTGCCAGCAGCTTAGGGATGCGGCGCTACGAGCAGTACTTC.

The chain is built from TRBV12-5 and TRBJ1-1, with TRBD1 identical over 8 bases. V trimming: 5 bases; J trimming: 1 base; junction bases outside the gene matches: 9. CDR1 and CDR2 from the germline V gene are LGHNT and FRNRAP. This CDR3 spans 16 amino acids. CDR3 DNA: TGTGCTAGTGGTCAGGGCAGGGGGCTTGAGAACACTGAAGCTTTCTTT. Protein product: CASGQGRGLENTEAFF. The full variable domain, in which reference TRBV12-5 and TRBJ1-1 provide the parts outside the CDR3, is DARVTQTPRHKVTEMGQEVTMRCQPILGHNTVFWYRQTMMQGLELLAYFRNRAPLDDSGMPKDRFSAEMPDATLATLKIQPSEPRDSAVYFCASGQGRGLENTEAFFGQGTRLTVV.

The V gene is TRBV4-2, the J gene TRBJ2-7, with 9 bases that match TRBD2. Trimming at V came to 0 bases and at J to 6 bases, leaving 15 bases not matched to a gene. The CDR3 runs to 18 residues. From germline, CDR1 is LGHNA and CDR2 YNFKEQ. CDR3: CASSQDGAQAGGGAEQYF. In DNA, the CDR3 is TGTGCCAGCAGCCAAGACGGGGCGCAAGCGGGAGGAGGGGCCGAGCAGTACTTC.

V usage is TRBV11-2 and J usage is TRBJ1-1; tentative D call: TRBD1 (6 bases). The CDR3 has 13 amino acids. Germline lookup yields CDR1 SGHAT and CDR2 FQNNGV. The V gene lost 8 bases and the J gene lost 1 base, with 11 bases spanning the gap. CDR3 region: CASRRQENTEAFF. The DNA of the CDR3 is TGTGCCAGCCGACGACAGGAGAACACTGAAGCTTTCTTT.

The chain is built from TRBV6-4 and TRBJ2-3; tentatively, D is TRBD2 (5 bases). Germline assignment: CDR1 MRHNA and CDR2 SNTAGT. There are 13 residues in the CDR3. The V and J ends lost 0 bases and 5 bases respectively, with 6 bases between them. Written as DNA, the CDR3 is TGTGCCAGCAGTGACTCGAGGGTAGATACGCAGTATTTT. Protein: CASSDSRVDTQYF.

J is TRBJ2-7 and V is TRBV5-6; TRBD2 is a possible D gene (5 bases). This CDR3 is 15 amino acids long. V was trimmed by 1 base and J by 3 bases, leaving 14 bases between them. CDR1 is SGHDT and CDR2 is YYEEEE in the germline V gene. CDR3 in amino acids: CASSLRSGLIYEQYF. The CDR3 DNA follows: TGTGCCAGCAGCTTGAGAAGCGGTCTCATCTACGAGCAGTACTTC.

This clone came up once. Other DNA sequences of this sample code for an identical CDR3. The genes are TRBV5-6 and TRBJ2-7; D possibly corresponds to TRBD2 (5 bases). V was pared by 4 bases and J by 3 bases, with 8 bases between. This CDR3 has 12 amino acids. Germline lookup yields CDR1 SGHDT and CDR2 YYEEEE. The CDR3 DNA is TGTGCCAGCAGCATTACTAGCTACGAGCAGTACTTC. It translates to CASSITSYEQYF.

V usage is TRBV19 and J usage is TRBJ2-3; TRBD1 is a possible D gene (6 bases). The ends were cut back, 10 bases at V and 2 bases at J, with 13 bases in the middle. CDR3 length: 13 amino acids. Germline assignment: CDR1 LNHDA and CDR2 SQIVND (reference sequence). This CDR3 is CATKDRITDTQYF. DNA for the CDR3: TGTGCCACCAAGGACAGAATCACAGATACGCAGTATTTT.

The V gene is TRBV5-4, the J gene TRBJ1-6; D remains unclear. Germline loops: CDR1 SGHNT, CDR2 YYREEE (reference sequence). The CDR3 loop spans 15 amino acids. Trimming left V 0 bases short and J 4 bases short, with 8 bases between. CDR3 region: CASSLEPEYNSPLHF. CDR3 sequence (DNA): TGTGCCAGCAGCTTGGAACCAGAATATAATTCACCCCTCCACTTT. Full variable domain (outside the CDR3, taken from reference TRBV5-4 and TRBJ1-6): ETGVTQSPTHLIKTRGQQVTLRCSSQSGHNTVSWYQQALGQGPQFIFQYYREEENGRGNFPPRFSGLQFPNYSSELNVNALELDDSALYLCASSLEPEYNSPLHFGNGTRLTVT.

On this clone itself: The same CDR3 arises from other DNA sequences in this sample as well. V usage is TRBV4-3 and J usage is TRBJ1-1, with TRBD1 matching over 9 bases. Trimming removed 1 base from V and 1 base from J; junction bases left unmatched: 1. This CDR3 region has 15 residues. CDR1 and CDR2 from the germline V gene are LGHNA and YSLEER. The CDR3 region is CASSQVGQGNTEAFF. The CDR3 DNA reads as TGCGCCAGCAGCCAAGTGGGACAGGGGAACACTGAAGCTTTCTTT.

This clone was detected only a few times. An end of the junction does not agree with germline; a read error may underlie this. The V call is TRBV7-7, the J call TRBJ2-7; 10 bases fit TRBD1. CDR3 size: 20 residues. In germline, CDR1 is SSHAT, CDR2 FNYEAQ (reference sequence). CDR3 residues: CASSSKTGTGDSLWLGEQYF. The CDR3 coding sequence is TGTGCTAGCAGCTCCAAAACCGGGACAGGGGATAGTCTATGGCTCGGCGAGCAGTACTTC.

The gene calls are TRBV12-3 or TRBV12-4 and TRBJ2-3; D gene uncertain. This CDR3 is built from 12 residues. V dropped 2 bases and J dropped 2 bases, with 2 bases sitting between them. DNA for the CDR3: TGTGCCAGCAGTTTACTCACAGATACGCAGTATTTT. It translates to CASSLLTDTQYF.

This chain connects TRBV9 to TRBJ2-2; D not certain. Looked up from germline, CDR1 is SGDLS and CDR2 is YYNGEE. This CDR3 contains 13 residues. Deletions cut 0 bases from V and 5 bases from J, with 5 bases between. CDR3 residues: CASSVGGTGELFF. In DNA, the CDR3 is TGTGCCAGCAGCGTAGGAGGAACCGGGGAGCTGTTTTTT.

The rearrangement links TRBV5-4 to TRBJ1-1; D not resolved. Germline V gene data show CDR1 as SGHNT and CDR2 as YYREEE (reference sequence). Trimming cost V 2 bases and J 1 base, with 9 bases left between them. The length of the CDR3 is 14 residues. As DNA, the CDR3 is TGTGCCAGCAGCTTTGTTTCAGGGAACACTGAAGCTTTCTTT. Translation gives CASSFVSGNTEAFF.

The gene calls are TRBV5-6 and TRBJ2-7, with D hard to call. CDR1 and CDR2 from the germline V gene are SGHDT and YYEEEE. With 2 bases removed from V and 2 bases from J, the gap between germline ends came to 11 bases. This CDR3 is built from 14 residues. The CDR3 is CASSFEIQAYEQYF. As DNA, the CDR3 is TGTGCCAGCAGCTTCGAGATCCAGGCCTACGAGCAGTACTTC.

The genes are TRBV18 and TRBJ1-1, with D perhaps TRBD1 (6 bases). The CDR3 extends over 16 amino acids. Germline CDR1 KGHSH, CDR2 LQKENI. V lost 2 bases and J lost 0, with 13 bases in between. In DNA form, the CDR3 reads TGTGCCAGCTCACCAGGACCAGGGGCCCTGAACACTGAAGCTTTCTTT. It codes for CASSPGPGALNTEAFF.